Shown below are 16 T cell receptor beta chains from a single sample sequenced in a study of T cell responses to AZD1222 COVID-19 vaccine. Libraries were prepared by immunoSEQ multiplex PCR; TCRdb keeps only in-frame clonotypes and omits some of them. The table lists more than 150,000 clones, around 92% of them singletons. The sequenced sample was peripheral blood, obtained on day 0 of AZD1222 vaccination. The receptors here all came from an adult in good health.

J is TRBJ1-5 and V is TRBV19, with D perhaps matching TRBD1 (6 bases). Trimming removed 5 bases at V and 4 bases at J, with 15 bases between. This CDR3 spans 15 amino acids. Looked up from germline, CDR1 is LNHDA and CDR2 is SQIVND (reference sequence). CDR3: CASSYREAPNQPQHF. The CDR3 DNA is TGTGCCAGTAGTTACAGGGAAGCACCTAATCAGCCCCAGCATTTT.

The chain combines TRBV11-3 with TRBJ2-5; TRBD1 is a possible D gene (6 bases). The CDR3 sequence is 13 residues long. Looked up from germline, CDR1 is SGHNT and CDR2 is YENEEA. The germline V and J ends were trimmed by 3 bases and 4 bases, with 9 bases remaining between them. Written as DNA, the CDR3 is TGTGCCAGCAGCTTCGCAGGGGCAGAGACCCAGTACTTC. Its protein product is CASSFAGAETQYF. Complete variable domain (other parts from reference TRBV11-3 and TRBJ2-5): EAGVVQSPRYKIIEKKQPVAFWCNPISGHNTLYWYLQNLGQGPELLIRYENEEAVDDSQLPKDRFSAERLKGVDSTLKIQPAELGDSAVYLCASSFAGAETQYFGPGTRLLVL.

The chain is built from TRBV5-1 and TRBJ2-1, with 8 bases that match TRBD2. The CDR3 is 15 amino acids. CDR1 is SGHRS and CDR2 is YFSETQ in the germline V gene. Germline trimming cut 4 bases from V and 5 bases from J; bases unmatched to any gene: 8. The chain's CDR3 is CASSPRTSRNNEQFF. The CDR3 DNA follows: TGCGCCAGCAGCCCCCGGACTAGCAGGAACAATGAGCAGTTCTTC.

The CDR3 sequence is CASSAMWVGGETQYF. The DNA of the CDR3 is TGTGCCAGCAGCGCCATGTGGGTAGGCGGAGAGACCCAGTACTTC. The chain employs TRBV9 and TRBJ2-5; the D is unclear. The V end was cut by 3 bases, the J end by 4 bases, with 16 bases between. The germline CDR1 and CDR2 sequences are SGDLS and YYNGEE. This CDR3 spans 15 amino acids. Based on the CDR3 plus reference TRBV9 and TRBJ2-5, the full variable domain is DSGVTQTPKHLITATGQRVTLRCSPRSGDLSVYWYQQSLDQGLQFLIQYYNGEERAKGNILERFSAQQFPDLHSELNLSSLELGDSALYFCASSAMWVGGETQYFGPGTRLLVL.

This chain links TRBV4-2 with TRBJ2-1, with D unresolved. Trimming shortened V by 4 bases and J by 1 base, and 14 bases separated the two germline ends. Germline V gene sequence: CDR1 LGHNA, CDR2 YNFKEQ. The length of the CDR3 is 16 residues. CDR3 loop: CASSLQARGSYNEQFF. The CDR3 DNA follows: TGTGCCAGCAGCCTTCAGGCTAGAGGTTCCTACAATGAGCAGTTCTTC.

The chain has TRBV10-3 and TRBJ2-5; TRBD2 matches at 10 bases. Germline lookup yields CDR1 ENHRY and CDR2 SYGVKD. This CDR3 is built from 17 residues. V lost 0 bases and J lost 4; bases outside the gene matches: 8. CDR3 sequence: CAISESRLAGVGETQYF. The CDR3 DNA is TGTGCCATCAGTGAGTCGAGGCTAGCGGGAGTAGGAGAGACCCAGTACTTC.

The chain uses TRBV6-5 and TRBJ1-5; weak D call: TRBD1 (6 bases). Germline V gene lookup returns CDR1 MNHEY and CDR2 SVGAGI. This CDR3 is 13 amino acids long. With 7 bases removed from V and 9 bases from J, the gap between germline ends came to 16 bases. CDR3 sequence: CASKLSGDGPQHF. CDR3 sequence (DNA): TGTGCCAGCAAACTCTCAGGGGACGGGCCCCAGCATTTT.

The chain carries TRBV30 and TRBJ1-2; D ambiguous. V was cut by 5 bases and J by 6 bases, with 13 bases left in between. The CDR3 is 12 residues long. Germline V CDR1 and CDR2: GTSNPN, SVGIG (reference sequence). Here the CDR3 DNA reads TGTGCCTGGTCACTCCCTTCCAATGGCTACACCTTC. Translation gives CAWSLPSNGYTF.

This chain connects TRBV29-1 to TRBJ2-2; weak D call: TRBD2 (6 bases). CDR1 is SQVTM, CDR2 ANQGSEA, per germline. Between the trimmed V and J ends, which lost 7 bases and 4 bases, there was a span of 16 bases. This CDR3 has 14 amino acids. CDR3 residues: CSADMGRSTGELFF. DNA of the CDR3: TGCAGCGCCGACATGGGGAGGAGCACCGGGGAGCTGTTTTTT.

This clone was seen once. The gene calls are TRBV4-1 and TRBJ1-5, with D unclear. Germline CDR1 MGHRA, CDR2 YSYEKL. The CDR3 is 16 amino acids. V gave up 4 bases and J gave up 2 bases, with 15 bases separating them. CDR3 bases: TGCGCCAGCAGCCTTGAGGTAGGGCAAGGCAATCAGCCCCAGCATTTT. As protein: CASSLEVGQGNQPQHF.

The V and J genes are TRBV28 and TRBJ2-1; TRBD1 matches 7 bases. The V gene's germline CDR1 is MDHEN and CDR2 SYDVKM. The CDR3 spans 17 residues. Germline trimming cut 4 bases from V and 0 bases from J; bases unmatched to any gene: 9. The CDR3 DNA reads as TGTGCCAGCAGTTCTTCCATACAGGGGAGCTCCTACAATGAGCAGTTCTTC. Residues: CASSSSIQGSSYNEQFF.

The CDR3 DNA reads as TGTGCCAGCAGTTCCCCCGGCGAGGGGGACTATGGCTACACCTTC. It specifies CASSSPGEGDYGYTF. This chain joins TRBV28 and TRBJ1-2, with D possibly being TRBD1 (6 bases). CDR1 and CDR2 (germline): MDHEN, SYDVKM. The CDR3 is made up of 15 amino acids. The ends were cut back, 4 bases at V and 3 bases at J, with 15 bases in the middle.

This clone appeared a single time. The chain couples TRBV7-2 to TRBJ1-5, with 10 bases fitting TRBD1. The CDR3 totals 17 residues. V trimming: 3 bases; J trimming: 4 bases; junction bases outside the gene matches: 9. The germline V gene encodes CDR1 SGHTA and CDR2 FQGNSA. The CDR3 bases are TGTGCCAGCAGCTTTTTCGGAATGGACAGGGGGAATCAGCCCCAGCATTTT. Residues: CASSFFGMDRGNQPQHF.

The rearrangement uses TRBV6-5 and TRBJ1-1; a weak D match, TRBD1 (6 bases). CDR1 is MNHEY and CDR2 is SVGAGI in the germline V gene. The length of the CDR3 is 14 residues. The V end was cut by 7 bases, the J end by 0 bases, with 12 bases between. CDR3: CASTDYRVNTEAFF. CDR3 coding DNA: TGTGCCAGCACCGATTACAGGGTGAACACTGAAGCTTTCTTT.

This chain joins TRBV6-4 and TRBJ1-2; the D is unclear. The length of the CDR3 is 11 residues. Looked up from germline, CDR1 is MRHNA and CDR2 is SNTAGT. Deletions cut 6 bases from V and 1 base from J, with 3 bases between. The DNA of the CDR3 is TGTGCCAGCAGGAGTAACTATGGCTACACCTTC. This codes for CASRSNYGYTF.

V usage is TRBV9 and J usage is TRBJ1-1; the match to TRBD1 covers 8 bases. With 3 bases clipped from V and 1 base from J, the junction kept 5 bases outside the gene matches. This CDR3 is built from 15 residues. CDR1 and CDR2 (germline): SGDLS, YYNGEE. In nucleotides, the CDR3 is TGTGCCAGCAGCGGATACAGGGGGAGGAACACTGAAGCTTTCTTT. This codes for CASSGYRGRNTEAFF.